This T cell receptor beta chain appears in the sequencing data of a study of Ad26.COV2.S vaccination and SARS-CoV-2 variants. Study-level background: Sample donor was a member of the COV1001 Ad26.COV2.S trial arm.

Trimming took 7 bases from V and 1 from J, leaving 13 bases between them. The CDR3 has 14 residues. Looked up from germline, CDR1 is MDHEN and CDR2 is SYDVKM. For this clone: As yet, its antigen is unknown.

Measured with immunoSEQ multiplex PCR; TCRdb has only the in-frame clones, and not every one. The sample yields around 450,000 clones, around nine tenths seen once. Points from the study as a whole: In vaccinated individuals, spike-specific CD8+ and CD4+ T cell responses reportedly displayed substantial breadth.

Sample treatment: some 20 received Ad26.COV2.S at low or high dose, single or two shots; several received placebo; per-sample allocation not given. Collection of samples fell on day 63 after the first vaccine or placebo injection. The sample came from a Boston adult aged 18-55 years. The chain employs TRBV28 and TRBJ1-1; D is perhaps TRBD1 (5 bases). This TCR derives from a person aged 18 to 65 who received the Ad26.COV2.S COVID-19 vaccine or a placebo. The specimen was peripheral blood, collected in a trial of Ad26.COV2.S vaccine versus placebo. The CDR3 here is CASTPRQPNTEAFF. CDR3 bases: TGTGCCAGCACCCCTCGACAGCCGAACACTGAAGCTTTCTTT.